Ten or more counts support the clone carrying this T cell receptor beta chain. The antigen is undetermined. The CDR3 regions of TCR beta were amplified from RNA transcripts. First-round RT-PCR of the TCR CDR3 relied on the HTBI primer set. TCRdb processed the multiplex PCR reads anew with MiXCR; each CDR3 protein has one entry. The sample includes 450,000 to 700,000 distinct CDR3 sequences, 46% of them seen just once. Researchers barred patients who had uncontrolled infection, other autoimmune disease, pregnancy or lactation. Diagnosis relied on clinical symptoms, serum thyroxine and TRAb, thyroid ultrasound and orbital computed tomography. These data come from a study of T cells in Graves' hyperthyroidism and ophthalmopathy. Study-level findings and limits: Researchers found most expanded thyroid clonotypes above 0.001 in blood as well.

The source is an adult woman with Graves' disease, either hyperthyroidism or ophthalmopathy (not recorded which). The sample was peripheral blood or thyroid tissue (not recorded which).

CDR3 sequence reads: CASSSSGTPYNYGYTF. DNA for the CDR3: TGTGCCAGCAGCTCCTCCGGGACGCCCTATAACTATGGCTACACCTTC. This sequence joins TRBV7-2 and TRBJ1-2; D possibly corresponds to TRBD1 (5 bases). Trimming removed 4 bases from V and 1 base from J, with 16 bases in between. This CDR3 contains 16 residues. Germline V lookup: CDR1 SGHTA, CDR2 FQGNSA.